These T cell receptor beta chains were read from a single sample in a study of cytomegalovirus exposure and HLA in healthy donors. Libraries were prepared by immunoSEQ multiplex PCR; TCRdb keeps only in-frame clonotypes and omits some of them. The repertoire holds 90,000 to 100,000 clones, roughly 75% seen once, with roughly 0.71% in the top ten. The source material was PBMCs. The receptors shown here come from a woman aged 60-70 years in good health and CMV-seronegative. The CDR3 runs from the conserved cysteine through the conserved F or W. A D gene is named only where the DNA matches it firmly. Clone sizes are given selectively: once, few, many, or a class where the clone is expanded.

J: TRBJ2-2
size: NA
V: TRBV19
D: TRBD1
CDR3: CASSIGQGWELFF
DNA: TGTGCCAGTAGTATTGGACAGGGGTGGGAGCTGTTTTTT

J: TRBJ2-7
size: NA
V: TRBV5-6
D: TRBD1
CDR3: CASSFPDRGQGTEYEQYF
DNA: TGTGCCAGCAGCTTCCCGGACAGGGGACAGGGGACCGAATACGAGCAGTACTTC

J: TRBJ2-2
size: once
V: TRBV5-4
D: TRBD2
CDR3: CASSFSSGRGSGELFF
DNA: TGTGCCAGCAGCTTTTCAAGCGGGAGAGGTTCCGGGGAGCTGTTTTTT

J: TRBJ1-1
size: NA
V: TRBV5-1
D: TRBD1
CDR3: CASSPGTGRTEAFF
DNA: TGCGCCAGCAGCCCCGGGACAGGTCGGACTGAAGCTTTCTTT

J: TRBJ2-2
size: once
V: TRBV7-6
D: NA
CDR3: CASSAGGGELFF
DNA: TGTGCCAGCAGCGCCGGAGGCGGGGAGCTGTTTTTT

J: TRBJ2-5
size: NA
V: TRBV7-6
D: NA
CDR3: CASSSLPITGETQYF
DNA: TGTGCCAGCAGCTCCCTCCCGATAACGGGAGAGACCCAGTACTTC

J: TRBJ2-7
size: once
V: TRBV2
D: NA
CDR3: CASRQVTNSYEQYF
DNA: TGTGCCAGCAGACAGGTTACCAACTCCTACGAGCAGTACTTC

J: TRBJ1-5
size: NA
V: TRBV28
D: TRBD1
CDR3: CASSLYRSGTGSNQPQHF
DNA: TGTGCCAGCAGTTTATATAGATCCGGGACAGGGAGCAATCAGCCCCAGCATTTT

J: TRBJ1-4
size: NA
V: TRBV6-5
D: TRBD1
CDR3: CASIRTGGNEKLFF
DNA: TGTGCCAGCATCCGGACAGGGGGGAATGAAAAACTGTTTTTT

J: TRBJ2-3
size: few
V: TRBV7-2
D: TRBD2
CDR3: CASSFGAGEGTDTQYF
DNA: TGTGCCAGCAGCTTCGGAGCGGGAGAGGGCACAGATACGCAGTATTTT

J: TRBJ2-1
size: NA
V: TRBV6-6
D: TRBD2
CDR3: CASKPGGVSDEQFF
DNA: TGTGCCAGCAAGCCCGGGGGGGTGTCGGATGAGCAGTTCTTC

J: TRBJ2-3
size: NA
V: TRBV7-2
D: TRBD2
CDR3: CASSAGTSGRDTQYF
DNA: TGTGCCAGCAGCGCTGGGACTAGCGGGAGGGATACGCAGTATTTT

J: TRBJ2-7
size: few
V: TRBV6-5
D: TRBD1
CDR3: CASSRTGSDEQYF
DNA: TGTGCCAGCAGTCGGACAGGTAGCGACGAGCAGTACTTC

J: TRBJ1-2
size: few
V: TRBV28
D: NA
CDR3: CASKIQGGGGYTF
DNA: TGTGCCAGCAAAATTCAAGGGGGGGGTGGCTACACCTTC

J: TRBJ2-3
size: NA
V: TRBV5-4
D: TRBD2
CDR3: CASSGGLAGTTDTQYF
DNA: TGTGCCAGCAGCGGGGGACTAGCGGGGACCACAGATACGCAGTATTTT

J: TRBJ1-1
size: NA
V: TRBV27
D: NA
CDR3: CASSRSGEDTEAFF
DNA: TGTGCCAGCAGCAGAAGCGGGGAGGACACTGAAGCTTTCTTT

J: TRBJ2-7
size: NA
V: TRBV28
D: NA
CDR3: CASTTSAYEQYF
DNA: TGTGCCAGCACCACCTCAGCGTACGAGCAGTACTTC

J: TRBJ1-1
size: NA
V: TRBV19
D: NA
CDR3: CASSIGVNTEAFF
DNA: TGTGCCAGTAGTATCGGGGTGAACACTGAAGCTTTCTTT

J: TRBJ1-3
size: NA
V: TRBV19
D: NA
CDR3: CASSNPGISSGNTIYF
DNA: TGTGCCAGTAGTAATCCGGGAATATCCTCTGGAAACACCATATATTTT

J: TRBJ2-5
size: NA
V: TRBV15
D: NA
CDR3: CATSRDRRGRGLETQYF
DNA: TGTGCCACCAGCAGAGATCGCCGGGGGAGGGGGTTAGAGACCCAGTACTTC

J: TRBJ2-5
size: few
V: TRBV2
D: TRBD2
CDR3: CASSRTSGRVTQYF
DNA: TGTGCCAGCAGCCGGACTAGCGGGAGGGTGACCCAGTACTTC

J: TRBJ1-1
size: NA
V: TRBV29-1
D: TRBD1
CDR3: CSVIRDRGGTEAFF
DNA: TGCAGCGTGATTAGGGACAGGGGGGGGACTGAAGCTTTCTTT

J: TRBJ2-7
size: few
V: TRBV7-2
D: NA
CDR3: CASSERVRDEQYF
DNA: TGTGCCAGCAGCGAGAGGGTACGCGACGAGCAGTACTTC

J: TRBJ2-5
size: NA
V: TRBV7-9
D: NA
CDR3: CASTRRSGVKETQYF
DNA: TGTGCCAGCACCCGGAGGAGTGGGGTGAAGGAGACCCAGTACTTC

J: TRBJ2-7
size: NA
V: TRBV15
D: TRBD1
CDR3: CATSRGGQGTYEQYF
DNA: TGTGCCACCAGCAGGGGGGGACAGGGAACCTACGAGCAGTACTTC

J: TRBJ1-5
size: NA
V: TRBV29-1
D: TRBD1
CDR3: CSVVVQGVNQPQHF
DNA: TGCAGCGTTGTCGTGCAGGGGGTCAATCAGCCCCAGCATTTT

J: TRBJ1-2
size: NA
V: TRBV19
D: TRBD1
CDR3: CASSRMPNRGYGQRSYGYTF
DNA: TGTGCCAGTAGTCGTATGCCGAACAGGGGATACGGGCAAAGATCCTATGGCTACACCTTC

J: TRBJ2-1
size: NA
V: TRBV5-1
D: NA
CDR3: CASRAEPFNEQFF
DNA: TGCGCCAGCAGGGCTGAACCGTTCAATGAGCAGTTCTTC

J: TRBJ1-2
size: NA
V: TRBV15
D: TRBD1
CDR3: CATSGVGTGGRYGYTF
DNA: TGTGCCACCAGCGGAGTGGGGACAGGGGGCCGTTATGGCTACACCTTC

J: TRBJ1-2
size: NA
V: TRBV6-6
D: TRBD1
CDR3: CASRPRTGANYGYTF
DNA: TGTGCCAGCAGACCCCGGACAGGGGCTAACTATGGCTACACCTTC

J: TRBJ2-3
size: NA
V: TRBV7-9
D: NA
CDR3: CASTASLDRITDTQYF
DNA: TGTGCCAGCACCGCCTCCCTCGACAGGATCACAGATACGCAGTATTTT

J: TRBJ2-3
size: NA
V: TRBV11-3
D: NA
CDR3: CASSPGSGTDTQYF
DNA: TGTGCCAGCAGCCCGGGGAGTGGCACAGATACGCAGTATTTT

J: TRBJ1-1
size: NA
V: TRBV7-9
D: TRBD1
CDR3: CASSILQGAYTEAFF
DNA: TGTGCCAGCAGCATACTACAGGGGGCGTACACTGAAGCTTTCTTT

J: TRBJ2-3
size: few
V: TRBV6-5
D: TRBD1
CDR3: CASSYSGDRGPDTQYF
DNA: TGTGCCAGCAGTTACTCAGGGGACAGGGGACCAGATACGCAGTATTTT

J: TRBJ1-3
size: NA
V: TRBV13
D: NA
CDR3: CASSIDRHTIYF
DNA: TGTGCCAGCAGCATCGACAGACACACCATATATTTT

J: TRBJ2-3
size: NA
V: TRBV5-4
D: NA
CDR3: CASSLTGSDTQYF
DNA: TGTGCCAGCAGCTTAACGGGTTCGGATACGCAGTATTTT

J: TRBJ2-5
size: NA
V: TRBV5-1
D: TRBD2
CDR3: CASSLGLAGQETQYF
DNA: TGCGCCAGCAGCTTGGGTCTAGCGGGGCAAGAGACCCAGTACTTC

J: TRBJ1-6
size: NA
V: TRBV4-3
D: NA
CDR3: CASSQFREGNSPLHF
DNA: TGCGCCAGCAGCCAATTCCGGGAGGGTAATTCACCCCTCCACTTT

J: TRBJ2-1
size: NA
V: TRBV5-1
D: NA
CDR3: CASSLGVGTHNEQFF
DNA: TGCGCCAGCAGCTTGGGGGTAGGGACTCACAATGAGCAGTTCTTC

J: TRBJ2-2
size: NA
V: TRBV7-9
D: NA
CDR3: CASTGDTGELFF
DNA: TGTGCCAGCACCGGGGACACCGGGGAGCTGTTTTTT

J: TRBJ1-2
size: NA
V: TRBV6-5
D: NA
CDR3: CASSPLGEGHGYTF
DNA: TGTGCCAGCAGCCCCCTAGGGGAAGGGCATGGCTACACCTTC

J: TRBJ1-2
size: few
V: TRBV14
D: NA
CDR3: CASSQAVGGYGYTF
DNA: TGTGCCAGCAGCCAAGCAGTGGGGGGCTATGGCTACACCTTC

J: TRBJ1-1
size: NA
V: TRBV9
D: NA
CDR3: CASSSSMNTEAFF
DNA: TGTGCCAGCAGCTCATCTATGAACACTGAAGCTTTCTTT

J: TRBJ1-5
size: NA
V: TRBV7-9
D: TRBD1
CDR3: CASSLGGGSNQPQHF
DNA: TGTGCCAGCAGCTTAGGAGGGGGCTCGAATCAGCCCCAGCATTTT

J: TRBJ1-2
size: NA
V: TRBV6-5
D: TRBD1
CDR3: CASSRGQVLYGYTF
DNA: TGTGCCAGCAGTCGGGGACAGGTCCTATACGGCTACACCTTC

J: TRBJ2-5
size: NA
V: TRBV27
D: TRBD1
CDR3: CASSIRTGETQYF
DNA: TGTGCCAGCAGTATACGGACAGGAGAGACCCAGTACTTC